The 12 T cell receptor beta chains below were found in one sample sequenced in a study of healthy donors' naive CD4 and CD8 T cells. Each TCR library used around 500 ng of total RNA and a linear amplification protocol. Using its own MiXCR run on the reads, TCRdb lists one record per CDR3 protein. Found here are about 200,000 distinct CDR3 sequences, 65% to 75% of them singletons; the top ten hold 2% to 2.5%. The sequenced sample was naive CD4+ and CD8+ T cells sorted from blood, pooled from several donors. The source of these receptors is a pool of human donors in good health; the sample pools cells from several healthy donors.

This clonotype was recorded a few times. The J gene is TRBJ1-1, the V gene TRBV5-6, with D possibly matching TRBD1 (6 bases). This CDR3 region has 18 residues. Per germline, CDR1 SGHDT and CDR2 YYEEEE. V was pared by 7 bases and J by 4 bases, with 29 bases between. The CDR3 nucleotides are TGTGCCAGCCAGGTACAGTCTGGGGGCTATATTGGAAGCACTGAAGCTTTCTTT. Its protein is CASQVQSGGYIGSTEAFF.

The V and J genes are TRBV2 and TRBJ1-1; D is unresolved. Germline V gives CDR1 SNHLY, CDR2 FYNNEI. The germline V and J ends were trimmed by 5 bases and 4 bases, with 11 bases remaining between them. The CDR3 is 13 amino acids. The DNA of the CDR3 is TGTGCCAGCAGTTCGGGAGTTGGCACTGAAGCTTTCTTT. Translated, it gives CASSSGVGTEAFF. Filled out from reference TRBV2 and TRBJ1-1, the complete variable domain reads EPEVTQTPSHQVTQMGQEVILRCVPISNHLYFYWYRQILGQKVEFLVSFYNNEISEKSEIFDDQFSVERPDGSNFTLKIRSTKLEDSAMYFCASSSGVGTEAFFGQGTRLTVV.

The chain has TRBV2 and TRBJ1-5; 7 nucleotides match TRBD1. CDR1 is SNHLY and CDR2 is FYNNEI in the germline V gene. Losses at the gene ends were 4 bases for V and 4 bases for J; bases not matched to a gene: 4. CDR3 length: 14 residues. In DNA, the CDR3 is TGTGCCAGCAGTGGAAGGGACAGAAATCAGCCCCAGCATTTT. Protein: CASSGRDRNQPQHF.

The chain employs TRBV5-1 and TRBJ2-5; 12 nucleotides line up with TRBD1. This CDR3 comprises 15 residues. Germline V gene sequence: CDR1 SGHRS, CDR2 YFSETQ. Trimming removed 5 bases from V and 5 bases from J; junction bases left unmatched: 7. For the CDR3, the DNA is TGCGCCAGCAGTCCCGGGACAGGGGGCCAGGAGACCCAGTACTTC. This sequence encodes CASSPGTGGQETQYF.

This clonotype is a singleton in its sample. The chain employs TRBV27 and TRBJ2-7; 8 nucleotides match TRBD1. Germline CDR1 reads MNHEY; CDR2 reads SMNVEV (reference sequence). CDR3 length: 16 amino acids. Trimming took 5 bases from V and 1 from J; bases not matched to a gene: 10. CDR3 DNA: TGTGCCAGCAGTAGATCGGGACAGGAGTCTTCCTACGAGCAGTACTTC. Translation: CASSRSGQESSYEQYF.

The gene calls are TRBV14 and TRBJ1-1, with unresolved D. This CDR3 has 16 residues. With 4 bases removed from V and 1 base from J, the gap between germline ends came to 16 bases. Germline V gene sequence: CDR1 SGHDN, CDR2 FVKESK. In nucleotides, the CDR3 is TGTGCCAGCAGCCCGGAAGCCATCCAGCCGAACACTGAAGCTTTCTTT. It is translated as CASSPEAIQPNTEAFF.

The gene calls are TRBV29-1 and TRBJ2-7, with D possibly matching TRBD1 (5 bases). Germline CDR1 SQVTM, CDR2 ANQGSEA. The V gene lost 0 bases and the J gene lost 3 bases, with 9 bases spanning the gap. This CDR3 comprises 13 residues. This CDR3 is CSVEDRAGYEQYF. CDR3 sequence (DNA): TGCAGCGTTGAAGACAGGGCTGGCTACGAGCAGTACTTC.

This clonotype was counted between two and nine times. The rearrangement links TRBV6-5 to TRBJ2-7; D is perhaps TRBD1 or TRBD2 (5 bases each). Trimming removed 4 bases from V and 7 bases from J, with 11 bases in between. The CDR3 is made up of 12 amino acids. CDR1 and CDR2 from the germline V gene are MNHEY and SVGAGI. The CDR3 sequence is CASSSPGREQYF. The DNA for the CDR3 is TGTGCCAGCAGTTCCCCGGGGCGGGAGCAGTACTTC.

This clonotype has a handful of counts. This rearrangement joins TRBV6-2 or TRBV6-3 to TRBJ1-1; tentative D call: TRBD1 (6 bases). This CDR3 is built from 15 residues. From germline, CDR1 is MNHEY and CDR2 SVGEGT. Trimming cost V 7 bases and J 0 bases, with 15 bases left between them. The CDR3 DNA follows: TGTGCCAGCATGCAGGGGTTCGGAATGAACACTGAAGCTTTCTTT. It codes for CASMQGFGMNTEAFF.

The V call is TRBV27, the J call TRBJ2-7; the D is unclear. The V gene's germline CDR1 is MNHEY and CDR2 SMNVEV (reference sequence). CDR3 size: 13 residues. The V and J ends lost 9 bases and 4 bases respectively, with 16 bases between them. The CDR3 sequence: CASLPTPRYEQYF. CDR3 DNA sequence: TGTGCCAGTCTTCCAACCCCCCGTTACGAGCAGTACTTC.

The count of this clonotype is one. The J gene is TRBJ1-1, the V gene TRBV27; D gene unclear. Germline CDR1 is MNHEY and CDR2 is SMNVEV (reference sequence). The CDR3 covers 16 residues. V shed 7 bases and J shed 3 bases, with 21 bases lying between them. As DNA, the CDR3 is TGTGCCAGCATCCCGCAGGCTCGAAGAAGGGACACTGAAGCTTTCTTT. This gives the protein CASIPQARRRDTEAFF.

This clonotype was seen only a few times. The chain employs TRBV27 and TRBJ1-3, with 8 bases that match TRBD1. The V gene's germline CDR1 is MNHEY and CDR2 SMNVEV (reference sequence). The CDR3 length is 17 residues. With V trimmed by 4 bases and J by 2 bases, 10 bases remained unmatched. CDR3 in DNA: TGTGCCAGCAGTTCCAGGACAGGGCGCGAAGCTGGAAACACCATATATTTT. Its translation is CASSSRTGREAGNTIYF.